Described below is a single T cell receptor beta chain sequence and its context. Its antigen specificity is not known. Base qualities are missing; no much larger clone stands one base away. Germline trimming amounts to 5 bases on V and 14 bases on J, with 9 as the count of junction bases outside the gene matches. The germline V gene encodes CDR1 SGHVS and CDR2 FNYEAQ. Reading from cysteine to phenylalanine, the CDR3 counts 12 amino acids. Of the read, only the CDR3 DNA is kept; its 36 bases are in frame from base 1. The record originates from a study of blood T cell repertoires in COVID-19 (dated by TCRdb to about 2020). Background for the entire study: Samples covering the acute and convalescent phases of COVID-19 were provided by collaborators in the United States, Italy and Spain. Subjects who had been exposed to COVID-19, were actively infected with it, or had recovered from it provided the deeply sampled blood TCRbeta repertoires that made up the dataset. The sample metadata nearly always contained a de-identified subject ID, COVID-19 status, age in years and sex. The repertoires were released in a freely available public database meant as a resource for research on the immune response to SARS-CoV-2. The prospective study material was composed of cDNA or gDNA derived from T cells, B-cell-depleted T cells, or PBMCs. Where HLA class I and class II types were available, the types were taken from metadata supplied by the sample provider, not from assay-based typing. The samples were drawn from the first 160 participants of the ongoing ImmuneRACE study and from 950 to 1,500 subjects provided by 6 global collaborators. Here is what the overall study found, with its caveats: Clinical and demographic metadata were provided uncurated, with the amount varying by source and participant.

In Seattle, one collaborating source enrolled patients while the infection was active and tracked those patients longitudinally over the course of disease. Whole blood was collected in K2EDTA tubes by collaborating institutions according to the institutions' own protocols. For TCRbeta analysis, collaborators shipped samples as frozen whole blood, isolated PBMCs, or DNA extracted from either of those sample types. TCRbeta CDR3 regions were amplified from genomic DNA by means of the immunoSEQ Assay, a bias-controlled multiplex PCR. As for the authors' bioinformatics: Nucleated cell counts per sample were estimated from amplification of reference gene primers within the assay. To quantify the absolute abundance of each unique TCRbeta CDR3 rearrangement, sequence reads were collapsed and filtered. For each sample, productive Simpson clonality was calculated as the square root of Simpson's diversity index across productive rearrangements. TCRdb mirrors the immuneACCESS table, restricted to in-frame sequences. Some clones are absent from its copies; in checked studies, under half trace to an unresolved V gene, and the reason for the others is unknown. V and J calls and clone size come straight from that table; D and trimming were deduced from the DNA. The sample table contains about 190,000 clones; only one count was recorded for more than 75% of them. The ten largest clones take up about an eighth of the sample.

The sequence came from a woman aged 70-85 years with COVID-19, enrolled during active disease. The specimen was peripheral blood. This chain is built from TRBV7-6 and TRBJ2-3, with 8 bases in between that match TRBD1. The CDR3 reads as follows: CASSHGTGALYF. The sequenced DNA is TGTGCCAGCAGCCACGGGACAGGTGCTCTGTATTTT.